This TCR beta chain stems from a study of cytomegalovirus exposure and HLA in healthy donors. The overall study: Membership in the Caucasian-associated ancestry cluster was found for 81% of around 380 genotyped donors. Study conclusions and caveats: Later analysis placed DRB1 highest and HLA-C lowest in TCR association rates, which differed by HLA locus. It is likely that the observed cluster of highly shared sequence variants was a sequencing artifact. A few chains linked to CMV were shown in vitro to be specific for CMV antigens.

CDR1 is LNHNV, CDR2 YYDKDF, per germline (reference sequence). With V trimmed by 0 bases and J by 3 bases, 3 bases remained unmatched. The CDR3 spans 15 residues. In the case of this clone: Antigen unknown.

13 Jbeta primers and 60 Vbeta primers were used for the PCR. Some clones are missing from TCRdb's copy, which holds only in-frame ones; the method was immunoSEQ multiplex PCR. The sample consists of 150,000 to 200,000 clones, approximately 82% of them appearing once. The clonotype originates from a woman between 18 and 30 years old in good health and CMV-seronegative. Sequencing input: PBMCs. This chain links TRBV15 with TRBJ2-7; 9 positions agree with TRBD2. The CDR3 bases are TGTGCCACCAGCAGAGACCTAGCGGGGATCTACGAGCAGTACTTC. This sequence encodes CATSRDLAGIYEQYF.